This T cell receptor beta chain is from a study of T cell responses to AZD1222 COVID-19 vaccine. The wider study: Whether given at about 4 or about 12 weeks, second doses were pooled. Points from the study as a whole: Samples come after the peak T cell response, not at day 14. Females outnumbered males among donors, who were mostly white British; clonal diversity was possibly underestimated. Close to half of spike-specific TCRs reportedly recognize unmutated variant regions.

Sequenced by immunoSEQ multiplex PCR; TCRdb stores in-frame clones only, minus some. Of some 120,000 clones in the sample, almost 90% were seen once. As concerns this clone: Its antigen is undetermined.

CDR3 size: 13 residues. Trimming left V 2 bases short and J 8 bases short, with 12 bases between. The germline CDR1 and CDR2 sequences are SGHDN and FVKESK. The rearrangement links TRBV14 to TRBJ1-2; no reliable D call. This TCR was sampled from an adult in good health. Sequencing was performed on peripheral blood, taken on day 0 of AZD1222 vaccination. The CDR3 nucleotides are TGTGCCAGCAGCCAAACTAGACACCAGGGCTACACCTTC. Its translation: CASSQTRHQGYTF. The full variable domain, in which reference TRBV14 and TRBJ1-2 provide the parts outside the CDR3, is EAGVTQFPSHSVIEKGQTVTLRCDPISGHDNLYWYRRVMGKEIKFLLHFVKESKQDESGMPNNRFLAERTGGTYSTLKVQPAELEDSGVYFCASSQTRHQGYTFGSGTRLTVV.